This T cell receptor beta chain emerged from a study of shared clonotypes between healthy human individuals. Study information: The plates for each donor numbered three CD4 naive, three CD4 memory, two CD8 naive and one CD8 memory.

Selected positively for CCR7 and CD45RO-negative, naive CD8 cells excluded terminally differentiated effector memory CD45RA+ cells. Libraries were prepared by immunoSEQ multiplex PCR; TCRdb keeps only in-frame clonotypes and omits some of them. The table shows about 1,900,000 clones, with less than 95% occurring only once. Study-wide results and caveats: Naive subsets, compared against memory subsets, generally had larger estimated richness values.

Notes on this clone: Its specificity is unknown.

This sequence originates from a man younger than 35 in good health. Specimen: naive CD8+ T cells sorted from blood.

Here the CDR3 reads CASSPAGTGGYEQYF. CDR3 coding DNA: TGTGCCAGCAGCCCAGCCGGGACAGGGGGTTACGAGCAGTACTTC. The chain links TRBV7-9 to TRBJ2-7; TRBD1 aligns across 11 bases. Germline CDR1 reads SEHNR; CDR2 reads FQNEAQ (reference sequence). The CDR3 spans 15 residues. Unmatched junction bases numbered 7, after V lost 5 bases and J lost 4 bases.